A single T cell receptor beta chain is shown here with its context. Its antigen remains unidentified. Repertoires were generated with immunoSEQ multiplex PCR, while TCRdb's copy carries only in-frame clones and drops some. The data contain 16,000 or so clones, 88% of them singletons. The data are from a study of lymphopenia after photon versus proton radiotherapy. Study-level findings and limits: Oligoclonal CD8+ Temra expansion after nadir drove photon patients' diversity drop.

V was clipped by 8 bases and J by 1 base; unmatched bases: 4. The CDR3 has 14 residues. The genes are TRBV23-1 and TRBJ1-4, with 7 positions matching TRBD1. TRBV23-1 is classed as an ORF, of uncertain function. The source was peripheral blood, collected from a patient treated with proton-based radiotherapy. The origin of this receptor is a woman aged 55-69 years with cholangiocarcinoma. Some clones in this sample may be carry-over from other donors' samples. The CDR3 DNA reads as TGCGCCAGCCCCGCAGGGGGAACTAATGAAAAACTGTTTTTT. It is translated as CASPAGGTNEKLFF.